This TCR beta chain was captured in a study of blood T cell repertoires in COVID-19. On this clone: Other DNA variants within this sample encode the same CDR3.

Clones were read by immunoSEQ multiplex PCR, and TCRdb kept only the in-frame ones, dropping some. The data show 95,000 to 110,000 clones, roughly 83% seen once. CDR3 size: 14 residues. The V end lost 6 bases, the J end lost 0 bases, and 8 bases lay between the germline ends. CDR1 LNHDA and CDR2 SQIVND come from the germline V gene (reference sequence). The clonotype comes from a human donor in a cohort sampled during active COVID-19. The V and J genes are TRBV19 and TRBJ2-2; the D is unclear. The sample taken for sequencing was peripheral blood. The CDR3 DNA follows: TGTGCCAGTAGCCCTGGAGCGAACACCGGGGAGCTGTTTTTT. As protein: CASSPGANTGELFF.